Listed below are T cell receptor beta chains from one sample, sequenced in a study of cytomegalovirus exposure and HLA in healthy donors. TCRdb's copy holds only in-frame clones and misses some; the assay was immunoSEQ multiplex PCR. The profile shows around 120,000 clones, more than 65% of them singletons. The sequenced sample was PBMCs. These receptors were collected from a man in his forties or fifties in good health and CMV-seronegative. The CDR3 runs from the conserved cysteine through the conserved F or W. A D gene is named only where the DNA matches it firmly. Rows may omit the clone size; those that give it use once, few, many or a size class.

D gene	clone size	V gene	J gene	CDR3 protein	CDR3 DNA
TRBD1	-	TRBV7-9	TRBJ1-1	CASSLISRARGLSTEAFF	TGTGCCAGCAGCTTAATTAGCCGGGCCAGGGGGTTGAGCACTGAAGCTTTCTTT
-	once	TRBV11-3	TRBJ1-2	CASSLATGNYGYTF	TGTGCCAGCAGCTTAGCCACAGGGAACTATGGCTACACCTTC
TRBD2	-	TRBV4-1	TRBJ2-3	CASSPSGQRGTDTQYF	TGCGCCAGCAGCCCCTCGGGTCAGCGGGGGACGGATACGCAGTATTTT
TRBD2	-	TRBV9	TRBJ2-1	CASSVGPSGGHNEQFF	TGTGCCAGCAGCGTAGGCCCTAGCGGGGGCCACAATGAGCAGTTCTTC
TRBD1	-	TRBV5-6	TRBJ1-4	CASSRRQGYMEKLFF	TGTGCCAGCAGCCGCAGACAGGGATATATGGAAAAACTGTTTTTT
-	-	TRBV6-5	TRBJ1-6	CASSYGQNWDSPLHF	TGTGCCAGCAGTTACGGACAAAACTGGGATTCACCCCTCCACTTT
TRBD2	-	TRBV11-3	TRBJ2-1	CASSLGGGEVEQFF	TGTGCCAGCAGCTTAGGCGGGGGGGAGGTTGAGCAGTTCTTC
TRBD2	-	TRBV5-1	TRBJ2-1	CASSSRTSGGNEQFF	TGCGCCAGCAGCTCCAGGACTAGCGGGGGAAATGAGCAGTTCTTC
-	-	TRBV4-3	TRBJ1-4	CASSQEGAKNEKLFF	TGCGCCAGCAGCCAAGAAGGGGCCAAGAACGAAAAACTGTTTTTT
TRBD1	few	TRBV5-4	TRBJ2-7	CASSPDRGGEQYF	TGTGCCAGCAGCCCGGACAGGGGTGGCGAGCAGTACTTC